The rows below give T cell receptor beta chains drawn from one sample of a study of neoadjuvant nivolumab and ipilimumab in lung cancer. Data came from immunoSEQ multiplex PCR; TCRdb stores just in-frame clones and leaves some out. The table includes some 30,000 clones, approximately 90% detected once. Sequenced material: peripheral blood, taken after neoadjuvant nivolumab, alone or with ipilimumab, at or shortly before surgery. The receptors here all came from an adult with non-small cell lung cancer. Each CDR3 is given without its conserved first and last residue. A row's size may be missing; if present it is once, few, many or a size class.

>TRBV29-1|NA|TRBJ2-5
SVEKTDRETQY
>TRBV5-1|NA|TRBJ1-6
ASSLEAPGDNSPLH
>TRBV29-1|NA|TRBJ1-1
SGRQGVGTEAF
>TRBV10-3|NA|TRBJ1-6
AIRPGQGGSPLH
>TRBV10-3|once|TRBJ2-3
AAGSADTQY
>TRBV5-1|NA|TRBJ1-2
ASSLDREGGYT
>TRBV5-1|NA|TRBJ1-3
ASSLEDISGNTIY
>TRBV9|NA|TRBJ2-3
ASSKTPNRGTDTQY
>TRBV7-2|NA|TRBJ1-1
ASSLSLGSTEAF
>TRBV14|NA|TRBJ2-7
ASSQGLAQY
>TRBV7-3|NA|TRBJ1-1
ASSLRQGSTEAF
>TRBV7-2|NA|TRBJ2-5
ASSLQGGEETQY
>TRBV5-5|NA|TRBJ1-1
ASSFGGNWGVEAF
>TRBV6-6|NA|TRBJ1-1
ASSLVSNTEAF
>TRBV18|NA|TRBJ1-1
ASSPPFRNTEAF
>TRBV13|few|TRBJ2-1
ASSLGTGHHEQF
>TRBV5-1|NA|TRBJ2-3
ASSPPSGGRTDTQY
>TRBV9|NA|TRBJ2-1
ASSAEYNEQF
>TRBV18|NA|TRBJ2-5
ASSLRQGETQY
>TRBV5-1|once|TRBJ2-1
ASSSQGDFYNEQF
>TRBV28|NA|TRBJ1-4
ASRSDVSTNEKLF
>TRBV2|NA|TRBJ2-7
ASTPLAGVGEQY
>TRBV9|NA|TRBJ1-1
ASSVVAGTGIYSEAF
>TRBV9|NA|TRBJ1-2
ASNPGGRRYGYT
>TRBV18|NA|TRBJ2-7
ASSPPTYEQY
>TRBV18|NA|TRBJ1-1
ASSPRGQGGDTEAF
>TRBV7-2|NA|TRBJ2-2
ASRPTSGGPATGELF
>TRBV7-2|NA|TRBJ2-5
ASSLMSGLGETQY
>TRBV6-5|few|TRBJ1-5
ASSSVLQNQPQH
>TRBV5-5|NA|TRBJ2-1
ASSLGLAGGLNYNEQF
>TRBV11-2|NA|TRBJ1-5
ASSRSGNQPQH
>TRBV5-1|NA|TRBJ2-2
ASSLAGAGVATANTGELF
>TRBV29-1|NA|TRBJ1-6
SVSVGSDYNSPLH
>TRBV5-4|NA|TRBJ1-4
ASSLQGVEEKLF
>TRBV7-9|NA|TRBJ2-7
ASSLGGALRDEQY
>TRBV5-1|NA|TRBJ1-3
ASSVDLNPGNTIY
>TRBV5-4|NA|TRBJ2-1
ASSRGGSYNEQF
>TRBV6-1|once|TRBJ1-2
ASRGRGIGYGYT
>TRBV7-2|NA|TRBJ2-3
ASSLLRGLETDTQY
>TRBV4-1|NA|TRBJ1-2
ASSQVSRGGYGYT
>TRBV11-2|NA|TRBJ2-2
ASSPEGVNTGELF
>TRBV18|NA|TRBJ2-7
ASSPPVGGTYEQY
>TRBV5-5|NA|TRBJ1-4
ASSSTRAHRTKLF
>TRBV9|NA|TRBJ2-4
ASSVEGQRGAKNIQY
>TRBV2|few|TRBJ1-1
ASSGPWDRGVAF
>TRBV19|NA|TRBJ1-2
ASSPRRGYGYT
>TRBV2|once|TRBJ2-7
ASSERTGAPGGQY
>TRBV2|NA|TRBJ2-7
ASSERGSSYEQY
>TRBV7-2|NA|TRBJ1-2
ASSLVGSKDGYT
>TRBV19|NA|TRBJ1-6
ASRQDGGNSPLH
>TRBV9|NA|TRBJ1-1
ASSVEPTRGRLNTEAF
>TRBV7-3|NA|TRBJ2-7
ASSLSPGTHYEQY